The 7 T cell receptor beta chains presented below share a single source sample, sequenced in a study of T cell repertoires in cytomegalovirus infection. TCRdb re-analysed the reads in MiXCR, keeping a single row per CDR3 protein. The sample has 200,000 to 300,000 distinct CDR3 sequences, roughly 9% seen once; the top ten hold more than 13%. The material sequenced was PBMCs. Receptors originate from a human donor in good health (CMV status not recorded). Some clones in this sample may be carry-over from other donors' samples.

This clonotype was found a few times. The chain recombines TRBV5-1 with TRBJ1-5; a possible D gene is TRBD1 (5 bases). Germline V gene sequence: CDR1 SGHRS, CDR2 YFSETQ. The CDR3 totals 15 residues. Trimming removed 0 bases from V and 3 bases from J, with 10 bases in between. The CDR3: CASSLEGRFNQPQHF. The DNA of the CDR3 is TGCGCCAGCAGCTTGGAGGGGCGCTTCAATCAGCCCCAGCATTTT.

The chain's CDR3 is CASSQGGGREAFF. The CDR3 DNA sequence: TGTGCCAGCAGTCAAGGGGGAGGGCGTGAAGCTTTCTTT. The chain couples TRBV27 to TRBJ1-1; TRBD1 might be the D (6 bases). CDR1 and CDR2 (germline): MNHEY, SMNVEV (reference sequence). The CDR3 covers 13 residues. V shed 5 bases and J shed 7 bases, with 14 bases lying between them.

The gene calls are TRBV7-2 and TRBJ2-5; the D gene is possibly TRBD2 (6 bases). V lost 5 bases, J lost 0 bases, and 13 bases lay in between. The CDR3 runs to 15 residues. Germline lookup yields CDR1 SGHTA and CDR2 FQGNSA. The CDR3 DNA sequence: TGTGCCAGCAGCGGGGGACGGGGGTACCAAGAGACCCAGTACTTC. It translates to CASSGGRGYQETQYF.

This clonotype has ten or more counts. The CDR3 DNA reads TGTGCCAGCAGTGAAACGGCAATGAACACTGAAGCTTTCTTT. Amino acid sequence: CASSETAMNTEAFF. The gene calls are TRBV28 and TRBJ1-1; D is unclear. The CDR3 has 14 residues. The germline V gene encodes CDR1 MDHEN and CDR2 SYDVKM. The ends were cut back, 5 bases at V and 0 bases at J, with 10 bases in the middle.

This clonotype was recorded many times. The rearrangement links TRBV7-2 to TRBJ2-7, with D possibly matching TRBD1 (6 bases). Germline V gene data show CDR1 as SGHTA and CDR2 as FQGNSA. Trimming stripped 4 bases from V and 9 bases from J, with 19 bases between. There are 14 residues in the CDR3. CDR3 coding DNA: TGTGCCAGCAGCTCCCTCCTGACAGGTAGTAGGCAGTACTTC. Its protein is CASSSLLTGSRQYF.

This clonotype was seen ten or more times. The rearrangement uses TRBV28 and TRBJ1-3; unclear D gene. Looked up from germline, CDR1 is MDHEN and CDR2 is SYDVKM. The CDR3 is 14 amino acids. V was pared by 2 bases and J by 3 bases, with 8 bases between. The CDR3 nucleotides read TGTGCCAGCAGTTTAGTTGCGGGTGGAAACACCATATATTTT. Encoded protein: CASSLVAGGNTIYF.

The gene calls are TRBV6-2 or TRBV6-3 and TRBJ2-2; D uncertain. Germline lookup yields CDR1 MNHEY and CDR2 SVGEGT. Trimming took off 0 bases at V and 1 base at J, with 3 bases between the two ends. The CDR3 runs to 14 residues. This CDR3 is CASSYSQNTGELFF. The CDR3 DNA follows: TGTGCCAGCAGTTACTCTCAGAACACCGGGGAGCTGTTTTTT.